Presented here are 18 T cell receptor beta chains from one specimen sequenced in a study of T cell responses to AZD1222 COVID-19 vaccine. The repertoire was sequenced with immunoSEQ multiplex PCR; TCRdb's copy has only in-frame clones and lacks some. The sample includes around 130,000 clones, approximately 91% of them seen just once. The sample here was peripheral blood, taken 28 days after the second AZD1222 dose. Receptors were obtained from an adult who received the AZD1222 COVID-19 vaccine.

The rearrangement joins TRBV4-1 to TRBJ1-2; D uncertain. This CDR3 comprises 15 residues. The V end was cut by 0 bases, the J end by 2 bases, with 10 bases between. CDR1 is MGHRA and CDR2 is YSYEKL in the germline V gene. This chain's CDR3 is CASSQDGMSNYGYTF. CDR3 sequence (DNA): TGCGCCAGCAGCCAAGACGGAATGAGCAACTATGGCTACACCTTC.

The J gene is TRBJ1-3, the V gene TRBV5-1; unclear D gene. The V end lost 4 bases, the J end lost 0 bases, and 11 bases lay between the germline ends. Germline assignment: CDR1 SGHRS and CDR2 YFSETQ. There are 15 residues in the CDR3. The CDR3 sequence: CASSPEAFSGNTIYF. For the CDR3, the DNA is TGCGCCAGCAGCCCAGAGGCGTTCTCTGGAAACACCATATATTTT. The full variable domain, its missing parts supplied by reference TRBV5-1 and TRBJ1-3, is KAGVTQTPRYLIKTRGQQVTLSCSPISGHRSVSWYQQTPGQGLQFLFEYFSETQRNKGNFPGRFSGRQFSNSRSEMNVSTLELGDSALYLCASSPEAFSGNTIYFGEGSWLTVV.

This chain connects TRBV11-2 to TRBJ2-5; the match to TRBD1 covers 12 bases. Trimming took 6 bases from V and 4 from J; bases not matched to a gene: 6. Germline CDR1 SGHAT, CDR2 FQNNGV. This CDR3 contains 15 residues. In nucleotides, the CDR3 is TGTGCCAGCAGAACCGGGACAGGGGGCTTAGAGACCCAGTACTTC. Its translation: CASRTGTGGLETQYF.

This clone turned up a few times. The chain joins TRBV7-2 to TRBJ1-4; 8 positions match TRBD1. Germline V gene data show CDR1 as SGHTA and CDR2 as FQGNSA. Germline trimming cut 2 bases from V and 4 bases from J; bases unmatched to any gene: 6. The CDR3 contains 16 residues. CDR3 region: CASSLSRTGINEKLFF. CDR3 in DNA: TGTGCCAGCAGCTTATCGCGGACAGGGATTAATGAAAAACTGTTTTTT. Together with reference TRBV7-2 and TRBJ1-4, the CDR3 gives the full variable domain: GAGVSQSPSNKVTEKGKDVELRCDPISGHTALYWYRQSLGQGLEFLIYFQGNSAPDKSGLPSDRFSAERTGGSVSTLTIQRTQQEDSAVYLCASSLSRTGINEKLFFGSGTQLSVL.

The CDR3 loop is CASSQDPVMNTEAFF. CDR3 nucleotides: TGTGCCAGCAGCCAAGACCCAGTTATGAACACTGAAGCTTTCTTT. V gene TRBV3-1 (or the pseudogene TRBV3-2) combines with J gene TRBJ1-1; unclear D gene. Germline V lookup: CDR1 LGHDT, CDR2 YNNKEL (reference sequence). CDR3 size: 15 residues. V was cut by 0 bases and J by 0 bases, with 8 bases left in between.

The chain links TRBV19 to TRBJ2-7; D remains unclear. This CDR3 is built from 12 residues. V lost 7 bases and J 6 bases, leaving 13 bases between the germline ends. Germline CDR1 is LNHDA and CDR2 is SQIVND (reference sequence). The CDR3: CASTSRWGEQYF. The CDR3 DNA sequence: TGTGCCAGTACCTCCAGATGGGGCGAGCAGTACTTC.

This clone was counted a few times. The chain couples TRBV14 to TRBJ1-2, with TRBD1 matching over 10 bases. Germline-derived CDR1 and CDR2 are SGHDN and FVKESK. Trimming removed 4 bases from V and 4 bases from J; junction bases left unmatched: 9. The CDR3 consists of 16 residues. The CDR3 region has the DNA TGTGCCAGCAGCCGACTACCGGGACAGGGGAGCTATGGCTACACCTTC. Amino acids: CASSRLPGQGSYGYTF.

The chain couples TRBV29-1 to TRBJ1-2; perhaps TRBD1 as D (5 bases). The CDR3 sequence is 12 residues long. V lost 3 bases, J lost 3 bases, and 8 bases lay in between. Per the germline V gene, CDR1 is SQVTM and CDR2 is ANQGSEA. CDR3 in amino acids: CSVDRVYYGYTF. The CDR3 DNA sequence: TGCAGCGTTGACAGGGTTTACTATGGCTACACCTTC. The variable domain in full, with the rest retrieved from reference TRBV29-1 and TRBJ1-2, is SAVISQKPSRDICQRGTSLTIQCQVDSQVTMMFWYRQQPGQSLTLIATANQGSEATYESGFVIDKFPISRPNLTFSTLTVSNMSPEDSSIYLCSVDRVYYGYTFGSGTRLTVV.

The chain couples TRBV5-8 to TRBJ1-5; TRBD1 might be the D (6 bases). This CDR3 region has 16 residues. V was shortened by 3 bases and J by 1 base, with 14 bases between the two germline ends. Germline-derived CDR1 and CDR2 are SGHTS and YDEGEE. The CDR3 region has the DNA TGTGCCAGCAGCTCATGGACAGCTTCAAGCAATCAGCCCCAGCATTTT. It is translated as CASSSWTASSNQPQHF.

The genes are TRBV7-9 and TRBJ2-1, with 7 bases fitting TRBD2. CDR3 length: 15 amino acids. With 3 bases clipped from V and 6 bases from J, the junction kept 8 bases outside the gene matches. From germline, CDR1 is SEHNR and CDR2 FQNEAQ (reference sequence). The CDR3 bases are TGTGCCAGCAGCTTTGAGCCTCCGGGGGGCAATGAGCAGTTCTTC. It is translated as CASSFEPPGGNEQFF.

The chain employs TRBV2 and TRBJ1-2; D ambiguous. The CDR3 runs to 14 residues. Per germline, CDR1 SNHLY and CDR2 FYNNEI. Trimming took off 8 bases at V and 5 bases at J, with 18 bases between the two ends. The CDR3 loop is CASATQPQIYGYTF. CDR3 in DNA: TGTGCCAGCGCCACCCAGCCGCAGATTTATGGCTACACCTTC.

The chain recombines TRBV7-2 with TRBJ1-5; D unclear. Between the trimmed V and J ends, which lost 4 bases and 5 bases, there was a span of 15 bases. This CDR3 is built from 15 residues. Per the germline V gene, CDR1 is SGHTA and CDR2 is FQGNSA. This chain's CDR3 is CASSSGWTKDQPQHF. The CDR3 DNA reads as TGTGCCAGCAGCTCGGGATGGACCAAAGATCAGCCCCAGCATTTT.

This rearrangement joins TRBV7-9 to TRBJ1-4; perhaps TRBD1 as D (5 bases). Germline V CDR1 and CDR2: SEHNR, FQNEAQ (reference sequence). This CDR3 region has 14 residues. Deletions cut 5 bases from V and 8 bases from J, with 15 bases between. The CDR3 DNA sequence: TGTGCCAGCAGCCGCAATCAGGGTCGCGAAAAACTGTTTTTT. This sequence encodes CASSRNQGREKLFF.

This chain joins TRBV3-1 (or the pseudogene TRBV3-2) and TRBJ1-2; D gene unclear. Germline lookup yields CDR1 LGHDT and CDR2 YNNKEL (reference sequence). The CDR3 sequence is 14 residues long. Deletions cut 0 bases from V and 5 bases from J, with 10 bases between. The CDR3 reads CASSQDMSPYGYTF. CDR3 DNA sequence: TGTGCCAGCAGCCAAGATATGAGCCCGTATGGCTACACCTTC.

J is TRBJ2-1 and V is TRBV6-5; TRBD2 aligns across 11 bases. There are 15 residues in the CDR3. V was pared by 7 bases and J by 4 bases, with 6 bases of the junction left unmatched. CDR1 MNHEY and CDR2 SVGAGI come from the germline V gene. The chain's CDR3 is CASTTTSGGYNEQFF. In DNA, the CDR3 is TGTGCCAGCACTACCACTAGCGGGGGTTACAATGAGCAGTTCTTC.

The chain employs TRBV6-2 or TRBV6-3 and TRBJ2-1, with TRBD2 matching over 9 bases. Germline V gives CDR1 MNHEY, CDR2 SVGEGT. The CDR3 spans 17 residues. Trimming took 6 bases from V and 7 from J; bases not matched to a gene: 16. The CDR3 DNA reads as TGTGCCAGCAGCCACGCGGGGGCGGGGGGGCCTCGGAATGAGCAGTTCTTC. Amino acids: CASSHAGAGGPRNEQFF.

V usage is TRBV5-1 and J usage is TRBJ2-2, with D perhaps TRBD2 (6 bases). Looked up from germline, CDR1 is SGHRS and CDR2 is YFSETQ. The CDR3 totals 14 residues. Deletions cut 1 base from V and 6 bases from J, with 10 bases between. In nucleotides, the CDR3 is TGCGCCAGCAGCTTGTTACTAGCCCCCGGGGAGCTGTTTTTT. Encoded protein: CASSLLLAPGELFF. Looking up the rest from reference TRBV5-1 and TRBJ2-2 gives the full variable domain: KAGVTQTPRYLIKTRGQQVTLSCSPISGHRSVSWYQQTPGQGLQFLFEYFSETQRNKGNFPGRFSGRQFSNSRSEMNVSTLELGDSALYLCASSLLLAPGELFFGEGSRLTVL.

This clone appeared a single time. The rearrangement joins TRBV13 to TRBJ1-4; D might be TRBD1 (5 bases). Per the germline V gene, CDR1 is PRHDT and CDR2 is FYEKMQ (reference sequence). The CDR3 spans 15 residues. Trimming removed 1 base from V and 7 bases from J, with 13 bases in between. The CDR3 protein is CASSLERGRTEKLFF. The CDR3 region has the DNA TGTGCCAGCAGCTTAGAAAGGGGCCGGACTGAAAAACTGTTTTTT.